These T cell receptor beta chains were read from a single sample in a study of regulatory T cells in long-lasting Graves disease. TCRdb re-analysed the multiplex PCR reads in MiXCR, keeping a single row per CDR3 protein. The sample records 400,000 to 500,000 distinct CDR3 sequences, roughly 15% being singletons. These records were also assigned to another study, of T cells in Graves' hyperthyroidism and ophthalmopathy.

The material sequenced was peripheral blood mononuclear cells (PBMCs), taken at new diagnosis, from a patient treated with antithyroid drugs. Receptor source: a woman between 18 and 30 years old with Graves disease. Both conserved end residues are part of each CDR3. The D gene is left open where the match is weak. Size tells how often a clone was seen (once, few, many) or the class of an expanded clone, and some rows leave it out.

clone_size: many; v_call: TRBV20-1; d_call: -; j_call: TRBJ2-7; cdr3_nt: TGCAGTGCTGGGGCGAAGGGCGGCCTTATCTACGAGCAGTACTTC; cdr3_aa: CSAGAKGGLIYEQYF
clone_size: -; v_call: TRBV30; d_call: TRBD2; j_call: TRBJ2-3; cdr3_nt: TGTGCCTGGAGCCGAGGAACTAGCGGGATAAGAGATACGCAGTATTTT; cdr3_aa: CAWSRGTSGIRDTQYF
clone_size: many; v_call: TRBV5-1; d_call: -; j_call: TRBJ1-1; cdr3_nt: TGCGCCAGCAGCTTGGTGGAGGGGATGGCTTTCTTT; cdr3_aa: CASSLVEGMAFF
clone_size: many; v_call: TRBV20-1; d_call: -; j_call: TRBJ2-5; cdr3_nt: TGCAGTGTACAGTTAACCCAAGAGACCCAGTACTTC; cdr3_aa: CSVQLTQETQYF
clone_size: few; v_call: TRBV5-1; d_call: -; j_call: TRBJ2-7; cdr3_nt: TGCGCCAGCAGCAACGGCGCGCGGGCCGGGTACGAGCAGTACTTC; cdr3_aa: CASSNGARAGYEQYF
clone_size: -; v_call: TRBV6-2/TRBV6-3; d_call: TRBD1; j_call: TRBJ2-7; cdr3_nt: TGTGCCAGCAGTCAAACCGGGACAGTCCTGTACGAGCAGTACTTC; cdr3_aa: CASSQTGTVLYEQYF
clone_size: few; v_call: TRBV29-1; d_call: TRBD1; j_call: TRBJ2-2; cdr3_nt: TGCAGCGTGGGACAGGGCGCCGGGGAGCTGTTTTTT; cdr3_aa: CSVGQGAGELFF
clone_size: many; v_call: TRBV28; d_call: TRBD2; j_call: TRBJ2-7; cdr3_nt: TGTGCCAGCTCAATTTTTAGACAAAGCGGGACGCCCTTCTCCTACGAGCAGTACTTC; cdr3_aa: CASSIFRQSGTPFSYEQYF
clone_size: -; v_call: TRBV6-2/TRBV6-3; d_call: TRBD2; j_call: TRBJ2-1; cdr3_nt: TGTGCCAGCTCACTCGACTTATATAGCGGGGGGAAAAATGAGCAGTTCTTC; cdr3_aa: CASSLDLYSGGKNEQFF
clone_size: many; v_call: TRBV27; d_call: -; j_call: TRBJ1-6; cdr3_nt: TGTGCCAGCAGGAGCACCTCGGCAGGCACCAATTCACCCCTCCACTTT; cdr3_aa: CASRSTSAGTNSPLHF
clone_size: many; v_call: TRBV2; d_call: -; j_call: TRBJ1-4; cdr3_nt: TGTGCCAGCAGTGGCTGGACATCCACTATCTTTAATGAAAAACTGTTTTTT; cdr3_aa: CASSGWTSTIFNEKLFF
clone_size: many; v_call: TRBV20-1; d_call: TRBD1; j_call: TRBJ2-1; cdr3_nt: TGCAGTGCTAGAGATCCAGGGACAGGGGAAAAGAATGAGCAGTTCTTC; cdr3_aa: CSARDPGTGEKNEQFF